The rows below give T cell receptor beta chains drawn from one sample of a study of blood T cell repertoires in COVID-19. Clones were read by immunoSEQ multiplex PCR, and TCRdb kept only the in-frame ones, dropping some. The table shows some 75,000 clones, with over 75% occurring only once. Sequencing was carried out using peripheral blood. The origin of the receptors is a human donor in a cohort sampled during active COVID-19. Each CDR3 is given with its conserved first and last residue.

J gene	V gene	CDR3 protein
TRBJ1-1	TRBV12-5	CASGLNRVEAFF
TRBJ1-1	TRBV3-1/TRBV3-2	CASSRNRGANTEAFF
TRBJ2-1	TRBV7-9	CASSRGQGASSEQFF
TRBJ2-5	TRBV7-2	CASSLTGVSRETQYF
TRBJ2-7	TRBV6-2/TRBV6-3	CASSFRATGYEQYF
TRBJ1-1	TRBV27	CASSWTEKNTEAFF
TRBJ1-2	TRBV19	CASSALGGTPGYGYTF
TRBJ2-7	TRBV4-1	CASSQDGQGALLHNYEQYF
TRBJ1-1	TRBV23-1	CASSQKNPGDTEAFF
TRBJ2-5	TRBV11-2	CASSLGNGGGETQYF
TRBJ1-5	TRBV6-1	CASSAPLTRISNQPQHF
TRBJ2-5	TRBV12-5	CASGGETQYF